A single sample gave rise to the 29 T cell receptor beta chains below, sequenced in a study of spatial heterogeneity in lung cancer. Study-wide findings and caveats: Expanded intratumoral alpha and beta TCR counts tracked tumor mutation counts.

Time point reported: sample taken at primary tumor resection. TCRdb processed the 5' RACE reads anew with MiXCR; each CDR3 protein has one entry. The sample has fewer than 3,500 distinct CDR3 sequences, around 11% seen once. No antigen has been identified for these receptors. The source was lung tumor tissue, collected at surgery. Receptors were obtained from a female donor with early-stage non-small cell lung cancer.

The chain couples TRBV12-3 or TRBV12-4 to TRBJ2-1; possibly TRBD2 for D (5 bases). The V gene lost 7 bases and the J gene lost 8 bases, with 9 bases spanning the gap. The CDR3 has 11 amino acids. The CDR3 DNA reads TGTGCCAGCACCGGGATCCATGAGCAGTTCTTC. As protein: CASTGIHEQFF.

Judged by abundance, this clonotype is medium-sized (0.01 to 0.1%). The V call is TRBV28, the J call TRBJ2-5; 8 bases fit TRBD1. V was pared by 4 bases and J by 7 bases, with 11 bases of the junction left unmatched. CDR1 is MDHEN, CDR2 SYDVKM, per germline. The CDR3 extends over 15 amino acids. The CDR3 sequence is CASSWTGFSSWTQYF. The CDR3 DNA reads as TGTGCCAGCAGTTGGACAGGGTTTTCTTCGTGGACCCAGTACTTC. Variable domain in full (rest from reference TRBV28 and TRBJ2-5): DVKVTQSSRYLVKRTGEKVFLECVQDMDHENMFWYRQDPGLGLRLIYFSYDVKMKEKGDIPEGYSVSREKKERFSLILESASTNQTSMYLCASSWTGFSSWTQYFGPGTRLLVL.

This clonotype was seen a few times. The CDR3 bases are TGTGCCAGCAGTTACTCCCGTGAGACCCAGTACTTC. Translating it yields CASSYSRETQYF. This chain connects TRBV6-6 to TRBJ2-5; no clear D gene. Trimming removed 0 bases at V and 5 bases at J, with 4 bases between. The CDR3 runs to 12 residues. Germline CDR1 MNHNY, CDR2 SVGAGI (reference sequence).

This clonotype is deemed medium-sized (0.01 to 0.1%). This sequence joins TRBV7-3 and TRBJ2-2; D ambiguous. The CDR3 loop spans 16 amino acids. Trimming pared 2 bases from V and 0 bases from J, leaving 10 bases between. The V gene's germline CDR1 is SGHTA and CDR2 FQGTGA. The CDR3 region has the DNA TGTGCCAGCAGCTTACACAACCCGTCGAACACCGGGGAGCTGTTTTTT. It encodes CASSLHNPSNTGELFF.

This clonotype rates as medium-sized. J is TRBJ2-1 and V is TRBV4-2, with D perhaps assigned TRBD1 or TRBD2 (5 bases each). Trimming cost V 0 bases and J 5 bases, with 11 bases left between them. Per germline, CDR1 LGHNA and CDR2 YNFKEQ. CDR3 length: 15 amino acids. DNA of the CDR3: TGTGCCAGCAGCCAAGATGGGACCGAAAACAATGAGCAGTTCTTC. Its protein product is CASSQDGTENNEQFF.

This clonotype is categorized as large. The rearrangement links TRBV6-5 to TRBJ1-4; a possible D gene is TRBD1 (6 bases). The germline V gene encodes CDR1 MNHEY and CDR2 SVGAGI. The CDR3 loop spans 14 amino acids. V was trimmed by 4 bases and J by 7 bases, leaving 13 bases between them. In DNA form, the CDR3 reads TGTGCCAGCAGTTCACAGGGTCGGGTTGAAAAACTGTTTTTT. This encodes CASSSQGRVEKLFF.

Judged by abundance, this clonotype is medium-sized. The chain recombines TRBV7-3 with TRBJ2-7; D gene ambiguous. Trimming removed 5 bases from V and 0 bases from J, with 8 bases in between. CDR3 length: 13 amino acids. From germline, CDR1 is SGHTA and CDR2 FQGTGA. CDR3: CASSTGPSYEQYV. DNA of the CDR3: TGTGCCAGCAGCACCGGACCCTCCTACGAGCAGTACGTC.

This clonotype is termed medium-sized. V is TRBV20-1 and J is TRBJ2-1; 12 nucleotides agree with TRBD1. The germline gives CDR1 DFQATT, CDR2 SNEGSKA (reference sequence). Trimming took 2 bases from V and 6 from J; bases not matched to a gene: 5. The CDR3 is made up of 15 amino acids. The CDR3: CSARLGTGGFNEQFF. In nucleotides, the CDR3 is TGCAGTGCTAGACTTGGGACAGGGGGCTTCAATGAGCAGTTCTTC.

Within the sample, this clonotype is medium-sized. The chain couples TRBV14 to TRBJ1-1; no firm D call. The CDR3 spans 16 residues. Trimming cost V 0 bases and J 4 bases, with 15 bases left between them. Germline CDR1 SGHDN, CDR2 FVKESK. CDR3 residues: CASSQDRLAGSTEAFF. The DNA for the CDR3 is TGTGCCAGCAGCCAAGACCGGTTGGCGGGATCCACTGAAGCTTTCTTT.

By sample fraction, this clonotype is medium-sized. V usage is TRBV24-1 and J usage is TRBJ1-2, with a weak D call TRBD1 (5 bases). The CDR3 is 16 residues long. V dropped 4 bases and J dropped 8 bases, with 22 bases sitting between them. Germline V lookup: CDR1 KGHDR, CDR2 SFDVKD. Here the CDR3 reads CATSENQVAGPRGYTF. DNA of the CDR3: TGTGCCACCAGTGAAAACCAGGTGGCAGGGCCGAGAGGCTACACCTTC.

By share, this clonotype ranks as medium-sized (0.01 to 0.1%). The V gene is TRBV28, the J gene TRBJ2-2; D perhaps matches TRBD1 (6 bases). Germline assignment: CDR1 MDHEN and CDR2 SYDVKM. V was trimmed by 7 bases and J by 8 bases, leaving 14 bases between them. The CDR3 contains 13 residues. CDR3 nucleotide sequence: TGTGCCAGCACCACAGGGACATTTGGGGAGCTGTTTTTT. The encoded protein is CASTTGTFGELFF.

In this sample, this clonotype is medium-sized. The V call is TRBV20-1, the J call TRBJ2-5; D is undetermined. Trimming cost V 3 bases and J 2 bases, with 4 bases left between them. The CDR3 has 11 amino acids. CDR1 and CDR2 (germline): DFQATT, SNEGSKA (reference sequence). DNA for the CDR3: TGCAGTGCTAGCTCACAAGAGACCCAGTACTTC. This translates into CSASSQETQYF.

This clonotype appeared many times. Germline and junction disagree at one end, which may indicate a read error. The V and J genes are TRBV20-1 and TRBJ1-1; 8 nucleotides match TRBD1. CDR1 and CDR2 (germline): DFQATT, SNEGSKA (reference sequence). The CDR3 is 16 amino acids. DNA of the CDR3: TGCAGTGCTGGAGACAGGGGACGGTTTATGAACACTGAAGCTTTCTTT. Translation gives CSAGDRGRFMNTEAFF.

Worth noting for this clonotype: The conserved phenylalanine or tryptophan normally closing the CDR3 is absent here, so this likely arose from a read error. The chain employs TRBV3-1 and TRBJ2-3; a possible D gene is TRBD1 (6 bases). The CDR3 is made up of 14 amino acids. Germline CDR1 is LGHDT and CDR2 is YNNKEL (reference sequence). CDR3 sequence reads: CAGRGASDTDTQYL. Here the CDR3 DNA reads TGTGCCGGCAGGGGAGCGAGCGACACAGATACGCAGTATCTT.

This clonotype is labeled as medium-sized. V gene TRBV5-4 combines with J gene TRBJ2-2; D perhaps matches TRBD1 (5 bases). Germline values: CDR1 SGHNT, CDR2 YYREEE (reference sequence). This CDR3 contains 16 residues. V shed 4 bases and J shed 4 bases, with 17 bases lying between them. This CDR3 reads CASSLGQGAFTGELFF. The DNA for the CDR3 is TGTGCCAGCAGCCTTGGACAAGGGGCCTTCACCGGGGAGCTGTTTTTT.

This clonotype is medium-sized within its sample. The rearrangement joins TRBV12-3 or TRBV12-4 to TRBJ1-1; D call uncertain. CDR3 length: 13 residues. Trimming took 1 base from V and 1 from J, leaving 4 bases between them. DNA of the CDR3: TGTGCCAGCAGTTTAGGCAGGAACACTGAAGCTTTCTTT. Protein: CASSLGRNTEAFF.

By sample fraction, this clonotype is medium-sized. The J gene is TRBJ2-7, the V gene TRBV30; 7 nucleotides line up with TRBD2. The CDR3 loop spans 14 amino acids. Germline V lookup: CDR1 GTSNPN, CDR2 SVGIG (reference sequence). The trim removed 5 bases at V and 7 bases at J, leaving 14 bases unmatched. In DNA, the CDR3 is TGTGCCTGGGCGGGATGGCGGGAGATAGATGAGCAGTACTTC. Protein product: CAWAGWREIDEQYF. Full variable domain (remainder filled in from reference TRBV30 and TRBJ2-7): SQTIHQWPATLVQPVGSPLSLECTVEGTSNPNLYWYRQAAGRGLQLLFYSVGIGQISSEVPQNLSASRPQDRQFILSSKKLLLSDSGFYLCAWAGWREIDEQYFGPGTRLTVT.

This clonotype rates as medium-sized. The chain recombines TRBV20-1 with TRBJ2-7; D possibly corresponds to TRBD2 (6 bases). The CDR3 is 15 amino acids. Trimming removed 5 bases at V and 2 bases at J, with 19 bases between. The germline V gene encodes CDR1 DFQATT and CDR2 SNEGSKA (reference sequence). In DNA, the CDR3 is TGCAGTGCTGCTCCCCTGGGAGGAGTTACCTACGAGCAGTACTTC. It is translated as CSAAPLGGVTYEQYF.

This clonotype was seen just once. The conserved closing phenylalanine or tryptophan is absent in this CDR3, likely reflecting a read error. The chain uses TRBV7-2 and TRBJ2-3; D unclear. The CDR3 sequence is 12 residues long. Germline loops: CDR1 SGHTA, CDR2 FQGNSA. Trimming pared 2 bases from V and 6 bases from J, leaving 6 bases between. The CDR3 reads CASSLLGDTQYS. The CDR3, as DNA: TGTGCCAGCAGCTTACTTGGGGATACGCAGTATTCT.

This chain uses TRBV25-1 with TRBJ2-1; perhaps TRBD2 as D (6 bases). V was clipped by 3 bases and J by 3 bases, with 9 bases between them. The CDR3 runs 14 residues. CDR1 is MGHDK, CDR2 SYGVNS, per germline. CDR3 nucleotide sequence: TGTGCCAGCAGTGAGCGGGAAGTCTACAATGAGCAGTTCTTC. Encoded protein: CASSEREVYNEQFF.

The chain employs TRBV6-4 and TRBJ2-7; 8 bases line up with TRBD2. The germline gives CDR1 MRHNA, CDR2 SNTAGT. This CDR3 is 14 amino acids long. V trimming: 5 bases; J trimming: 2 bases; junction bases outside the gene matches: 5. The CDR3 sequence: CASSYLAGPYEQYF. The CDR3, as DNA: TGTGCCAGCAGTTATTTAGCGGGACCCTACGAGCAGTACTTC.

With respect to this clonotype: This may come from a read error, since a much larger clone is one base off. The rearrangement uses TRBV10-3 and TRBJ1-5; tentative D call: TRBD1 (5 bases). Trimming left V 8 bases short and J 1 base short, with 6 bases between. The CDR3 consists of 12 residues. The germline CDR1 and CDR2 sequences are ENHRY and SYGVKD. Written as DNA, the CDR3 is TGTGCCATCCGGGACAGCAATCAGCCCCAGCATTTT. Its translation is CAIRDSNQPQHF.

In its sample, this clonotype was seen many times. The chain is built from TRBV20-1 and TRBJ2-5; the D is unclear. This CDR3 has 14 residues. Between the trimmed V and J ends, which lost 3 bases and 2 bases, there was a span of 13 bases. CDR1 is DFQATT, CDR2 SNEGSKA, per germline (reference sequence). CDR3 sequence reads: CSASITIRQETQYF. The DNA of the CDR3 is TGCAGTGCTAGTATCACAATTCGGCAAGAGACCCAGTACTTC.

This clonotype has ten or more counts. This rearrangement joins TRBV5-6 to TRBJ1-1; D gene ambiguous. The CDR3 covers 15 residues. Germline loops: CDR1 SGHDT, CDR2 YYEEEE. V was clipped by 1 base and J by 1 base, with 11 bases between them. CDR3 in amino acids: CASSLRSPGNTEAFF. CDR3 DNA: TGTGCCAGCAGCTTGAGGTCTCCAGGGAACACTGAAGCTTTCTTT.

This clonotype was seen only a few times. The chain recombines TRBV29-1 with TRBJ2-3, with D possibly matching TRBD1 (6 bases). Germline CDR1 and CDR2: SQVTM and ANQGSEA. V dropped 6 bases and J dropped 2 bases, with 15 bases sitting between them. The CDR3 totals 14 residues. Here the CDR3 DNA reads TGCAGCGTGCCCACAAGGGGGACCACAGATACGCAGTATTTT. It translates to CSVPTRGTTDTQYF.

The chain combines TRBV29-1 with TRBJ2-7, with D possibly called TRBD1 or TRBD2 (6 bases each). Between the trimmed V and J ends, which lost 6 bases and 6 bases, there was a span of 18 bases. The V gene's germline CDR1 is SQVTM and CDR2 ANQGSEA. There are 13 residues in the CDR3. CDR3: CSVSHGGNREQYF. The CDR3 nucleotides are TGCAGCGTATCACACGGGGGCAACCGCGAGCAGTACTTC.

This clonotype has at least ten counts. CDR3 region: CAISASGGSNDEQFF. For the CDR3, the DNA is TGTGCCATCAGTGCCTCTGGCGGGAGTAACGATGAGCAGTTCTTC. The V and J genes are TRBV10-3 and TRBJ2-1; 7 bases line up with TRBD2. Per germline, CDR1 ENHRY and CDR2 SYGVKD. This CDR3 region has 15 residues. V was clipped by 4 bases and J by 8 bases; unmatched bases: 11.

This clonotype is medium-sized by share. V is TRBV19 and J is TRBJ2-5, with TRBD1 matching 7 bases. Per germline, CDR1 LNHDA and CDR2 SQIVND (reference sequence). Unmatched junction bases numbered 7, after V lost 5 bases and J lost 4 bases. CDR3 length: 14 residues. The CDR3 DNA is TGTGCCAGTAGTGTGAGACAGGGTTCAGAGACCCAGTACTTC. This gives the protein CASSVRQGSETQYF.

This clonotype ranks as large. This chain links TRBV5-1 with TRBJ1-1, with D possibly matching TRBD1 (5 bases). Germline V gene sequence: CDR1 SGHRS, CDR2 YFSETQ. V shed 4 bases and J shed 3 bases, with 16 bases lying between them. This CDR3 region has 15 residues. CDR3 bases: TGCGCCAGCAGCCGGGCGGGGGTCGGGGACACTGAAGCTTTCTTT. Protein: CASSRAGVGDTEAFF.